The 8 T cell receptor beta chains reported below all come from one sample, sequenced in a study of Graves' ophthalmopathy and Graves' hyperthyroidism. The authors amplified TCR beta CDR3 regions, and they did so from RNA transcripts for repertoire sequencing. After a first-round RT-PCR with HTBI primers, a second-round multiplex PCR was run. TCRdb itself ran the multiplex PCR reads through MiXCR, one entry per CDR3 protein. The sample holds almost 750,000 distinct CDR3 sequences, roughly 40% seen once. The sequencing input was peripheral blood. These receptor sequences come from an adult man with Graves' ophthalmopathy.

This clonotype was picked up many times. This rearrangement joins TRBV10-3 to TRBJ2-7, with D possibly being TRBD1 (6 bases). Between the trimmed V and J ends, which lost 3 bases and 0 bases, there was a span of 12 bases. The length of the CDR3 is 15 residues. In germline, CDR1 is ENHRY, CDR2 SYGVKD. CDR3 loop: CAISDSLRGSYEQYF. The CDR3 nucleotides are TGTGCCATCAGTGATTCCCTCAGGGGCTCCTACGAGCAGTACTTC.

This clonotype was observed a handful of times. The CDR3 loop is CASLLAGTYEQYF. CDR3 bases: TGTGCCAGTCTCCTAGCGGGTACCTACGAGCAGTACTTC. The chain is built from TRBV9 and TRBJ2-7; 8 nucleotides align to TRBD2. The J segment lost 2 bases and the V segment lost 8 bases, leaving 6 bases of the junction unmatched. Germline V gene data show CDR1 as SGDLS and CDR2 as YYNGEE. This CDR3 has 13 amino acids. The full variable domain, with the rest looked up from reference TRBV9 and TRBJ2-7, is DSGVTQTPKHLITATGQRVTLRCSPRSGDLSVYWYQQSLDQGLQFLIQYYNGEERAKGNILERFSAQQFPDLHSELNLSSLELGDSALYFCASLLAGTYEQYFGPGTRLTVT.

CDR3 sequence: CAIRDSVGNGYTF. The DNA for the CDR3 is TGTGCCATAAGGGACTCTGTGGGGAATGGCTACACCTTC. The J gene is TRBJ1-2, the V gene TRBV10-3; tentative D call: TRBD1 (5 bases). Germline V gene sequence: CDR1 ENHRY, CDR2 SYGVKD. V dropped 9 bases and J dropped 6 bases, with 17 bases sitting between them. CDR3 size: 13 residues.

This clonotype came up once. The chain joins TRBV15 to TRBJ1-5; tentatively, D is TRBD1 (6 bases). The V gene lost 3 bases and the J gene lost 5 bases, with 11 bases spanning the gap. The CDR3 extends over 14 amino acids. From germline, CDR1 is LNHNV and CDR2 YYDKDF (reference sequence). The CDR3: CATSSTRGYQPQHF. The CDR3 bases are TGTGCCACCAGCAGTACGAGGGGGTATCAGCCCCAGCATTTT.

Concerning this clonotype: The junction differs from germline at one of its ends, possibly a read error. V is TRBV7-9 and J is TRBJ2-7; D possibly corresponds to TRBD2 (6 bases). Germline-derived CDR1 and CDR2 are SEHNR and FQNEAQ (reference sequence). The CDR3 is made up of 14 amino acids. The chain's CDR3 is CASSLARGTYEQYF. In DNA form, the CDR3 reads TGCGCCAGCAGCTTGGCCCGGGGGACCTACGAGCAGTACTTC.

This clonotype appeared many times. The rearrangement links TRBV2 to TRBJ1-6, with TRBD1 as a possible D gene (5 bases). The CDR3 consists of 14 residues. CDR1 and CDR2 (germline): SNHLY, FYNNEI. V was cut by 4 bases and J by 9 bases, with 13 bases left in between. The CDR3 sequence: CASSGQGKGSPLHF. The CDR3 coding sequence is TGTGCCAGCAGTGGTCAGGGAAAGGGTTCACCCCTCCACTTT.

The chain is built from TRBV29-1 and TRBJ1-1; D unclear. This CDR3 is built from 14 residues. Germline CDR1 SQVTM, CDR2 ANQGSEA. The V end lost 2 bases, the J end lost 3 bases, and 13 bases lay between the germline ends. The CDR3 DNA is TGCAGCGTTGAACAAGGCACGGGCTACACTGAAGCTTTCTTT. Amino acid sequence: CSVEQGTGYTEAFF.

This clonotype was found many times. The rearrangement joins TRBV7-9 to TRBJ2-7, with 9 bases lining up with TRBD1. Germline trimming cut 4 bases from V and 3 bases from J; bases unmatched to any gene: 10. Germline V lookup: CDR1 SEHNR, CDR2 FQNEAQ (reference sequence). The CDR3 sequence is 16 residues long. The CDR3 DNA sequence: TGTGCCAGCAGCTCTAACGCGGGACAGGGAAACTACGAGCAGTACTTC. It specifies CASSSNAGQGNYEQYF.